Shown below are 15 T cell receptor beta chains from a single sample sequenced in a study of human T cells and chemical hapten exposure. TCRdb recomputed calls from the RACE reads with MiXCR, one row per CDR3 protein. The sample comprises approximately 90,000 distinct CDR3 sequences, 9.5% to 15% of which are singletons, and 2% to 2.5% rests with the top ten. The time point was: patch test 1, 2 weeks after DPC sensitization. As to treatment: therapeutic diphenylcyclopropenone sensitization with weekly scalp DPC. The source material was whole blood, sampled in connection with sensitization to the hapten diphenylcyclopropenone (DPC). The receptors were sampled from a woman aged 40 to 49 with alopecia areata. Some clones in this sample may be carry-over from other donors' samples.

This clonotype was picked up a small number of times. The chain has TRBV5-1 and TRBJ2-1; no definite D call. The germline CDR1 and CDR2 sequences are SGHRS and YFSETQ. V was cut by 1 base and J by 1 base, with 6 bases left in between. The CDR3 loop spans 14 amino acids. CDR3 bases: TGCGCCAGCAGCTTGACGGTTTCCTACAATGAGCAGTTCTTC. Translating it yields CASSLTVSYNEQFF.

This clonotype was seen at least ten times. The J gene is TRBJ2-6, the V gene TRBV11-2, with 7 bases lining up with TRBD2. The ends lost 5 bases at V and 2 bases at J; junction bases unmatched: 0. The CDR3 contains 14 residues. CDR1 is SGHAT and CDR2 is FQNNGV in the germline V gene. CDR3 loop: CASSRGAGANVLTF. DNA of the CDR3: TGTGCCAGCAGCCGGGGGGCTGGGGCCAACGTCCTGACTTTC.

This clonotype was counted a few times. V is TRBV12-3 or TRBV12-4 and J is TRBJ1-6; perhaps TRBD1 as D (5 bases). The length of the CDR3 is 12 residues. The germline V and J ends were trimmed by 4 bases and 12 bases, with 10 bases remaining between them. As DNA, the CDR3 is TGTGCCAGCAGTTCCGGGACTCTACCCCTCCACTTT. Its translation: CASSSGTLPLHF.

The gene calls are TRBV6-5 and TRBJ2-7; no definite D call. With 2 bases removed from V and 4 bases from J, the gap between germline ends came to 15 bases. This CDR3 region has 15 residues. Germline V gene sequence: CDR1 MNHEY, CDR2 SVGAGI. CDR3: CASSYRLIPLYEQYF. In DNA, the CDR3 is TGTGCCAGCAGTTACCGCCTCATCCCCTTGTACGAGCAGTACTTC.

This clonotype was counted a few times. The V gene is TRBV20-1, the J gene TRBJ2-7; 8 positions match TRBD2. Per germline, CDR1 DFQATT and CDR2 SNEGSKA (reference sequence). The CDR3 consists of 16 residues. The trim removed 0 bases at V and 3 bases at J, leaving 10 bases unmatched. The CDR3 is CSARDRGLAGVYEQYF. The CDR3 bases are TGCAGTGCTAGAGATAGGGGCCTAGCGGGTGTCTACGAGCAGTACTTC.

In this sample, this clonotype turned up a few times. CDR3 sequence (DNA): TGTGCCAGCAGCATACGGACTAGCGGAGGCTACAATGAGCAGTTCTTC. This translates into CASSIRTSGGYNEQFF. The chain uses TRBV7-6 and TRBJ2-1; TRBD2 agrees at 10 bases. This CDR3 spans 16 amino acids. Germline V gene lookup returns CDR1 SGHVS and CDR2 FNYEAQ. Losses at the gene ends were 5 bases for V and 3 bases for J; bases not matched to a gene: 7.

This clonotype was detected ten times or more. The chain recombines TRBV29-1 with TRBJ1-3, with TRBD1 matching 7 bases. CDR3 length: 12 residues. Germline values: CDR1 SQVTM, CDR2 ANQGSEA. The junction had 3 bases not matched to a gene; V was cut back by 6 bases and J by 4 bases. CDR3 in DNA: TGCAGCGTCGGACAGGACGGAAACACCATATATTTT. It codes for CSVGQDGNTIYF.

V gene TRBV2 combines with J gene TRBJ1-4; D is unclear. The CDR3 is made up of 12 amino acids. The V gene's germline CDR1 is SNHLY and CDR2 FYNNEI. Trimming took 6 bases from V and 4 from J, leaving 6 bases between them. CDR3 in DNA: TGTGCCAGCAGCCGGATTAATGAAAAACTGTTTTTT. Amino acids: CASSRINEKLFF.

The V and J genes are TRBV20-1 and TRBJ2-1; 9 positions agree with TRBD1. Trimming took 4 bases from V and 4 from J; bases not matched to a gene: 5. The CDR3 spans 14 residues. Per the germline V gene, CDR1 is DFQATT and CDR2 is SNEGSKA (reference sequence). CDR3 region: CSAKTGGPYNEQFF. The DNA for the CDR3 is TGCAGTGCTAAAACAGGGGGCCCTTACAATGAGCAGTTCTTC.

This clonotype was seen only a few times. The chain links TRBV28 to TRBJ2-1, with D hard to call. The CDR3 covers 11 residues. The V gene lost 6 bases and the J gene lost 3 bases, with 3 bases spanning the gap. Germline values: CDR1 MDHEN, CDR2 SYDVKM. For the CDR3, the DNA is TGTGCCAGCAGCGACTACAATGAGCAGTTCTTC. It is translated as CASSDYNEQFF.

This chain uses TRBV27 with TRBJ2-3; 11 bases align to TRBD2. The V gene end was trimmed by 9 bases and the J gene end by 4 bases; junction bases not matched to a gene: 9. Per the germline V gene, CDR1 is MNHEY and CDR2 is SMNVEV (reference sequence). This CDR3 region has 15 residues. The CDR3 reads CASRSLAGAADTQYF. The CDR3 bases are TGTGCCAGTCGATCACTAGCGGGAGCGGCAGATACGCAGTATTTT.

There are a few counts of this clonotype. V and J are TRBV7-6 and TRBJ2-7, with 8 nucleotides matching TRBD2. Germline-derived CDR1 and CDR2 are SGHVS and FNYEAQ. The CDR3 spans 14 residues. The ends lost 5 bases at V and 5 bases at J; junction bases unmatched: 8. The DNA for the CDR3 is TGTGCCAGCAGCACCCCGGGACTAGAGCACGAGCAGTACTTC. Protein: CASSTPGLEHEQYF.

This clonotype was seen many times. This chain joins TRBV12-3 or TRBV12-4 and TRBJ2-7; D is undetermined. The CDR3 extends over 18 amino acids. Deletions cut 8 bases from V and 4 bases from J, with 30 bases between. CDR3: CASRLPLPLTDTDYEQYF. CDR3 sequence (DNA): TGTGCCAGCCGACTCCCCCTGCCACTAACCGACACCGATTACGAGCAGTACTTC.

The chain is built from TRBV28 and TRBJ2-2, with D tentatively TRBD2 (6 bases). Trimming removed 1 base from V and 6 bases from J, with 15 bases in between. Germline lookup yields CDR1 MDHEN and CDR2 SYDVKM. This CDR3 contains 16 residues. CDR3 bases: TGTGCCAGCAGTTTATCCTCCCAGGTAGCGGCCGGGGAGCTGTTTTTT. Amino acids: CASSLSSQVAAGELFF.

This clonotype was observed at least ten times. J is TRBJ2-1 and V is TRBV4-3, with 8 positions matching TRBD2. Germline V gene data show CDR1 as LGHNA and CDR2 as YSLEER. J lost 7 bases, V lost 0 bases, and 8 bases had no gene match. The CDR3 sequence is 16 residues long. Written as DNA, the CDR3 is TGCGCCAGCAGCCAAGATTCTGGGGCGGGAGGTAATGAGCAGTTCTTC. Translating gives CASSQDSGAGGNEQFF.